This TCR beta chain stems from a study of response to subunit inactivated influenza vaccine. General observations from the study: Authors suggested each seasonal influenza vaccination recruits few new T cells.

The CDR3 loop spans 15 amino acids. After removal of 6 bases from V and 8 bases from J, the junction contained 7 bases not matched to a gene. Germline assignment: CDR1 ENHRY and CDR2 SYGVKD. Regarding this clonotype: Its antigen remains unidentified.

Each CDR3 protein gets one entry after TCRdb re-called the RT-PCR reads with MiXCR. The sample lists about 500,000 distinct CDR3 sequences; approximately 16% were seen once. V gene TRBV10-3 combines with J gene TRBJ2-1; 13 positions agree with TRBD2. This specimen consisted of CD4+ T cells sorted from PBMCs, obtained around 25 months after vaccination. This TCR was sampled from a man aged 50 to 75 who received an inactivated influenza vaccine. In DNA, the CDR3 is TGTGCCATCAGCACAGGGACTAGCGGGATAGATGAGCAGTTCTTC. As protein: CAISTGTSGIDEQFF.